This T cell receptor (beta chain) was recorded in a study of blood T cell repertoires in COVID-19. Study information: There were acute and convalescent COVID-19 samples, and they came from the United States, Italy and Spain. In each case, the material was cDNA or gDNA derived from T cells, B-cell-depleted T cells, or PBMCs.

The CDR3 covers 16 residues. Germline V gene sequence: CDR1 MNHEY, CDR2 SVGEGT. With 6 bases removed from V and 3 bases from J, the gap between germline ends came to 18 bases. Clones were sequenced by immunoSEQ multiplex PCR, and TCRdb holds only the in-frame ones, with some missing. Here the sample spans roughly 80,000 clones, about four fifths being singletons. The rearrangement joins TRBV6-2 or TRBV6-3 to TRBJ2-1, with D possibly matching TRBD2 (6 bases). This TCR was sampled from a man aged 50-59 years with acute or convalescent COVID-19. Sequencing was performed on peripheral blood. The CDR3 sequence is CASSPLGGGDYNEQFF. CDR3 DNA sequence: TGTGCCAGCAGCCCCCTCGGCGGAGGGGACTACAATGAGCAGTTCTTC.